The 10 T cell receptor beta chains below come from one sample, sequenced in a study of blood T cells in healthy people across ages. Alongside a J-beta primer mix, a sample-barcoded 5' primer served in a second PCR lasting about 7 to 11 cycles. In TCRdb, the 5' RACE reads were re-called with MiXCR into one record per CDR3 protein. Altogether roughly 500,000 distinct CDR3 sequences are present, 25% to 30% being singletons, with the ten largest covering about 18%. Material: blood. These receptors were taken from a woman aged 65 to 85 in good health.

This clonotype occurred a few times. This may be a read error: a much more frequent sequence differs by one nucleotide. The chain is built from TRBV5-1 and TRBJ2-1; maybe TRBD1 (6 bases). The V gene's germline CDR1 is SGHRS and CDR2 YFSETQ. The CDR3 runs 17 residues. The CDR3 protein is CASSFDRRSSSYNERFF. The CDR3 DNA follows: TGCGCCAGCAGCTTCGACAGGAGATCAAGCTCCTACAATGAGCGGTTCTTC.

The chain joins TRBV5-4 to TRBJ2-2, with D perhaps being TRBD1 or TRBD2 (6 bases each). Trimming took off 3 bases at V and 5 bases at J, with 17 bases between the two ends. Germline CDR1 reads SGHNT; CDR2 reads YYREEE (reference sequence). CDR3 length: 16 residues. CDR3 sequence (DNA): TGTGCCAGCAGCTCGCGATTCGGGGGCGATACCGGGGAGCTGTTTTTT. It codes for CASSSRFGGDTGELFF.

The chain recombines TRBV7-9 with TRBJ1-2; a weak D match, TRBD1 (6 bases). Trimming pared 5 bases from V and 4 bases from J, leaving 17 bases between. CDR3 length: 15 residues. The germline CDR1 and CDR2 sequences are SEHNR and FQNEAQ (reference sequence). CDR3 in amino acids: CASSDPGARGYGYTF. CDR3 nucleotide sequence: TGTGCCAGCAGCGATCCAGGGGCGCGTGGCTATGGCTACACCTTC.

The chain combines TRBV9 with TRBJ1-1; D perhaps matches TRBD1 (5 bases). This CDR3 region has 15 residues. V was cut by 0 bases and J by 6 bases, with 15 bases left in between. Germline V gene sequence: CDR1 SGDLS, CDR2 YYNGEE. The CDR3 loop is CASSVDPSGLAEAFF. The CDR3 bases are TGTGCCAGCAGCGTAGATCCCTCAGGGCTAGCTGAAGCTTTCTTT.

The chain is built from TRBV20-1 and TRBJ2-3; TRBD1 aligns across 7 bases. V trimming: 0 bases; J trimming: 3 bases; junction bases outside the gene matches: 6. The V gene's germline CDR1 is DFQATT and CDR2 SNEGSKA (reference sequence). The CDR3 runs 15 residues. The CDR3 sequence: CSAREEQGRTDTQYF. The CDR3 bases are TGCAGTGCTAGAGAGGAACAGGGGAGAACAGATACGCAGTATTTT.

This clonotype was seen more than once but under ten times. Mismatch with germline at one junction end may stem from a read error. The chain recombines TRBV28 with TRBJ2-5, with D perhaps assigned TRBD1 or TRBD2 (5 bases each). Per germline, CDR1 MDHEN and CDR2 SYDVKM. The CDR3 is 11 amino acids. CDR3 region: CARSLERGQYF. The CDR3 DNA follows: TGTGCCCGCAGTCTCGAGAGGGGCCAGTACTTC.

A few counts support this clonotype. The V gene is TRBV6-2 or TRBV6-3, the J gene TRBJ1-6, with 7 bases lining up with TRBD1. CDR3 size: 15 residues. Germline V CDR1 and CDR2: MNHEY, SVGEGT. After removal of 0 bases from V and 10 bases from J, the junction contained 6 bases not matched to a gene. The CDR3 DNA reads as TGTGCCAGCAGTTACTCGACAGGGTGGGAATCACCCCTCCACTTT. Translation gives CASSYSTGWESPLHF.

This clonotype was seen only a few times. The chain joins TRBV20-1 to TRBJ1-4; 9 nucleotides match TRBD1. This CDR3 has 14 residues. V lost 1 base, J lost 7 bases, and 4 bases stayed unmatched. CDR1 is DFQATT and CDR2 is SNEGSKA in the germline V gene (reference sequence). The DNA for the CDR3 is TGCAGTGCTAGAGGTTGGACAGGGGTTGAAAAACTGTTTTTT. Protein sequence: CSARGWTGVEKLFF.

The chain uses TRBV6-5 and TRBJ2-3, with D possibly matching TRBD2 (5 bases). Trimming cost V 2 bases and J 6 bases, with 12 bases left between them. CDR1 is MNHEY and CDR2 is SVGAGI in the germline V gene. The CDR3 spans 14 residues. As DNA, the CDR3 is TGTGCCAGCAGTTACACGTATAGCGCCGATACGCAGTATTTT. Translation gives CASSYTYSADTQYF.

This chain joins TRBV19 and TRBJ1-1; a weak D match, TRBD1 (5 bases). CDR1 and CDR2 (germline): LNHDA, SQIVND (reference sequence). The V and J ends lost 6 bases and 2 bases respectively, with 13 bases between them. The CDR3 is made up of 14 amino acids. CDR3 sequence: CASRSGEGNTEAFF. CDR3 coding DNA: TGTGCCAGTAGATCGGGGGAGGGCAACACTGAAGCTTTCTTT.